This T cell receptor beta chain was obtained from a study of technical replicates of blood from several donors. Clones were sequenced by immunoSEQ multiplex PCR, and TCRdb holds only the in-frame ones, with some missing. This table holds some 80,000 clones, roughly 96% found once. This clone was picked up one time. Germline assignment: CDR1 SGHVS and CDR2 FQNEAQ. Between the trimmed V and J ends, which lost 5 bases and 4 bases, there was a span of 9 bases. This CDR3 is built from 13 residues. This clonotype was sampled from a human donor in good health. Sequenced: T cells isolated from PBMCs. The chain carries TRBV7-8 and TRBJ1-5, with a tentative D call TRBD1 (6 bases). For the CDR3, the DNA is TGTGCCAGCAGCATTACAGGGAATCAGCCCCAGCATTTT. Translated: CASSITGNQPQHF.